The next 4 T cell receptor beta chains were all read from a single sample in a study of response to subunit inactivated influenza vaccine. TCRdb reprocessed the RT-PCR reads via MiXCR and lists one record per CDR3 protein. The data hold hundreds of thousands of distinct CDR3 sequences, with about 18% observed a single time. Material: PBMCs from blood, obtained around 5 days after vaccination. These receptors came from a man aged 50 to 59 who received an inactivated influenza vaccine.

This clonotype was counted only a few times. The rearrangement links TRBV6-2 or TRBV6-3 to TRBJ2-7; D unresolved. Germline CDR1 MNHEY, CDR2 SVGEGT. The CDR3 length is 13 residues. V was shortened by 7 bases and J by 4 bases, with 14 bases between the two germline ends. The CDR3 nucleotides are TGTGCCAGCACCCACACTCAGACGTACGAGCAGTACTTC. Translating it yields CASTHTQTYEQYF.

In this sample, this clonotype turned up a few times. The V gene is TRBV7-9, the J gene TRBJ2-7; no clear D gene. CDR3 length: 11 residues. CDR1 and CDR2 (germline): SEHNR, FQNEAQ (reference sequence). V lost 8 bases to trimming and J lost 5 bases, with 10 bases between them. CDR3 sequence reads: CASSSMDEQYF. The DNA for the CDR3 is TGTGCCAGCTCAAGTATGGACGAGCAGTACTTC.

This sequence joins TRBV12-3 or TRBV12-4 and TRBJ2-5; 7 nucleotides match TRBD1. CDR3 length: 15 amino acids. V lost 4 bases, J lost 4 bases, and 9 bases stayed unmatched. The CDR3 region is CASSSKGQRRETQYF. CDR3 in DNA: TGTGCCAGCAGTTCAAAGGGACAGCGGCGAGAGACCCAGTACTTC.

The genes are TRBV4-2 and TRBJ1-6, with D hard to call. The CDR3 length is 16 residues. V was trimmed by 0 bases and J by 9 bases, leaving 15 bases between them. The V gene's germline CDR1 is LGHNA and CDR2 YNFKEQ. This CDR3 is CASSQDWARAGSPLHF. Written as DNA, the CDR3 is TGTGCCAGCAGCCAAGATTGGGCGAGGGCCGGTTCACCCCTCCACTTT.